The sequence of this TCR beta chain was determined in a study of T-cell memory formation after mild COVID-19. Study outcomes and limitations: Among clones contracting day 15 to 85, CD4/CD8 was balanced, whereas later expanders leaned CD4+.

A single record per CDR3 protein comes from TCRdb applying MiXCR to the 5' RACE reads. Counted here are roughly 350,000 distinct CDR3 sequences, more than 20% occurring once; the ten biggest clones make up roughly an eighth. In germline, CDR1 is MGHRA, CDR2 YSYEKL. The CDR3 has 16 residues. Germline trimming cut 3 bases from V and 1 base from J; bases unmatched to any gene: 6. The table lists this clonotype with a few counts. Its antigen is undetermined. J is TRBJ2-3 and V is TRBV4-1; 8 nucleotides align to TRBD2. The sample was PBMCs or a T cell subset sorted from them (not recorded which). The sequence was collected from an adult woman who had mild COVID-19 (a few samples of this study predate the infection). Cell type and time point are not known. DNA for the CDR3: TGCGCCAGCAGCCATCGGGAGGGGACGGGCACAGATACGCAGTATTTT. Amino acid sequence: CASSHREGTGTDTQYF.